This paragraph reports one TCR beta chain. Per the original methods: Amplifying reference gene primers gave estimates of nucleated cell counts. TCRdb keeps only in-frame clones here, not all; method: immunoSEQ multiplex PCR. That table gives V, J and clone size, and the DNA gave D and trimming. The sample comprises more than 200,000 clones, 86% of which are singletons, and around 1.8% rests with the top ten. CDR1 is GTSNPN and CDR2 is SVGIG in the germline V gene (reference sequence). V was pared by 8 bases and J by 5 bases, with 5 bases of the junction left unmatched. The CDR3 runs to 13 residues. The data are from a study of blood T cell repertoires in COVID-19. Background on the study: Donors in the United States, Italy and Spain gave samples during acute or convalescent COVID-19.

Participants were placed into cohorts based on the clinical history they reported. The sample taken for sequencing was PBMCs or T cells enriched from blood (not recorded which). The J gene is TRBJ1-4, the V gene TRBV30, with 10 bases lining up with TRBD1. This receptor was identified in a man aged 40-55 years who had recovered from COVID-19. The CDR3 protein is CAEGDRGNEKLFF. In nucleotides, the CDR3 is TGTGCCGAGGGGGACAGGGGAAATGAAAAACTGTTTTTT.